A selection of T cell receptor beta chains follows, all from one sample in a study of blood T cell repertoires in COVID-19. TCRdb keeps only in-frame clones here, not all; method: immunoSEQ multiplex PCR. In the table there are some 50,000 clones, roughly 93% of which are singletons. The sequenced sample was peripheral blood. The source of these receptors is a man between 60 and 75 years old with COVID-19, enrolled during active disease. The CDR3 runs from the conserved cysteine through the conserved F or W. The order of the fields is CDR3 DNA, CDR3 protein, V gene, clone size, D gene, J gene. A D gene is named only where the DNA matches it firmly. Not all rows give a size; the values are once, few, many and, for expanded clones, a class.

CDR3 DNA: TGCGCCAGCAGCCCCACGAGTAGTTTCGACTACAATGAGCAGTTCTTC
CDR3 protein: CASSPTSSFDYNEQFF
V gene: TRBV5-1
clone size: -
D gene: -
J gene: TRBJ2-1

CDR3 DNA: TGCGCCAGCAGCTTGGGACAGACTGCCGGGGAGCTGTTTTTT
CDR3 protein: CASSLGQTAGELFF
V gene: TRBV5-1
clone size: -
D gene: -
J gene: TRBJ2-2

CDR3 DNA: TGCAGCGTTGGACAGGGCTATGGCTACACCTTC
CDR3 protein: CSVGQGYGYTF
V gene: TRBV29-1
clone size: -
D gene: TRBD1
J gene: TRBJ1-2

CDR3 DNA: TGTGCCAGCAGCCCCGGACTAGCGGGAGCCTACGAGCAGTACTTC
CDR3 protein: CASSPGLAGAYEQYF
V gene: TRBV3-1/TRBV3-2
clone size: few
D gene: TRBD2
J gene: TRBJ2-7

CDR3 DNA: TGTGCCAGTATGGGGGCGGCAGGGCTGTCTGGAAACACCATATATTTT
CDR3 protein: CASMGAAGLSGNTIYF
V gene: TRBV19
clone size: -
D gene: -
J gene: TRBJ1-3

CDR3 DNA: TGTGCCAGCAGCTCGCAGAGCCGGACGGGGGAGCAGTACTTC
CDR3 protein: CASSSQSRTGEQYF
V gene: TRBV7-3
clone size: few
D gene: -
J gene: TRBJ2-7

CDR3 DNA: TGTGCCAGCAGTGGTCCCCTCTGGACTAGAGAGACCCAGTACTTC
CDR3 protein: CASSGPLWTRETQYF
V gene: TRBV6-4
clone size: once
D gene: TRBD2
J gene: TRBJ2-5

CDR3 DNA: TGTGCCAGCGGGACACTTTATAGCAATCAGCCCCAGCATTTT
CDR3 protein: CASGTLYSNQPQHF
V gene: TRBV2
clone size: -
D gene: -
J gene: TRBJ1-5

CDR3 DNA: TGTGCCAGTAGTCCGGACAGGGGGAACTATGGCTACACCTTC
CDR3 protein: CASSPDRGNYGYTF
V gene: TRBV19
clone size: -
D gene: TRBD1
J gene: TRBJ1-2

CDR3 DNA: TGTGCCAGCGGGGACACCTCCTACGAGCAGTACTTC
CDR3 protein: CASGDTSYEQYF
V gene: TRBV28
clone size: -
D gene: -
J gene: TRBJ2-7

CDR3 DNA: TGTGCCACCAGACGGACACAGGGATCCTTCGAGCAGTACTTC
CDR3 protein: CATRRTQGSFEQYF
V gene: TRBV15
clone size: -
D gene: -
J gene: TRBJ2-7

CDR3 DNA: TGTGCCACCAGCAGAGGGCGGTGGTCAGGGCCGAATAGCAATCAGCCCCAGCATTTT
CDR3 protein: CATSRGRWSGPNSNQPQHF
V gene: TRBV15
clone size: -
D gene: -
J gene: TRBJ1-5

CDR3 DNA: TGCGCCAGCAGCTTGAGTCGCGGGGGTGGGACAGATACGCAGTATTTT
CDR3 protein: CASSLSRGGGTDTQYF
V gene: TRBV5-1
clone size: -
D gene: TRBD2
J gene: TRBJ2-3

CDR3 DNA: TGCGCCAGCAGCTTGGGTTGGCTAGCGGGAGATGAGACCCAGTACTTC
CDR3 protein: CASSLGWLAGDETQYF
V gene: TRBV5-1
clone size: -
D gene: TRBD2
J gene: TRBJ2-5

CDR3 DNA: TGTGCCAGCAGTTTTCGCGGGAGGGTAGAGACCCAGTACTTC
CDR3 protein: CASSFRGRVETQYF
V gene: TRBV28
clone size: -
D gene: TRBD2
J gene: TRBJ2-5

CDR3 DNA: TGTGCCAGCAGCTTAGCCCCAGGGAACTATGGCTACACCTTC
CDR3 protein: CASSLAPGNYGYTF
V gene: TRBV11-2
clone size: -
D gene: -
J gene: TRBJ1-2

CDR3 DNA: TGTGCCAGTAGTATAGGACAGAATGGAAACACCATATATTTT
CDR3 protein: CASSIGQNGNTIYF
V gene: TRBV19
clone size: -
D gene: -
J gene: TRBJ1-3

CDR3 DNA: TGCGCCAGCAGCCAAGATCCCCCTAGCGGGTACAATGAGCAGTTCTTC
CDR3 protein: CASSQDPPSGYNEQFF
V gene: TRBV4-1
clone size: -
D gene: TRBD2
J gene: TRBJ2-1

CDR3 DNA: TGTGCCAGCAGCTACCAGGACAGGGAATATGGCTACACCTTC
CDR3 protein: CASSYQDREYGYTF
V gene: TRBV5-4
clone size: -
D gene: TRBD1
J gene: TRBJ1-2

CDR3 DNA: TGTGCCAGCAGCTGGGGGGACAGGGGGATAGGGTCACCCCTCCACTTT
CDR3 protein: CASSWGDRGIGSPLHF
V gene: TRBV5-4
clone size: -
D gene: TRBD1
J gene: TRBJ1-6

CDR3 DNA: TGCAGTGCTAGTTCCCAGGCACTCTACTCCTACGAGCAGTACTTC
CDR3 protein: CSASSQALYSYEQYF
V gene: TRBV20-1
clone size: -
D gene: -
J gene: TRBJ2-7

CDR3 DNA: TGTGCCAGCAGCCAAGACCTGTTGTACACCGGGGAGCTGTTTTTT
CDR3 protein: CASSQDLLYTGELFF
V gene: TRBV14
clone size: -
D gene: -
J gene: TRBJ2-2

CDR3 DNA: TGTGCCAGCAGCCTCCGGGGAGTATGCTATAGCAATCAGCCCCAGCATTTT
CDR3 protein: CASSLRGVCYSNQPQHF
V gene: TRBV21-1
clone size: -
D gene: -
J gene: TRBJ1-5

CDR3 DNA: TGTGCCAGCAGCCAAGAAAGGACCGGACAGGGTGTGTATGAGCAGTTCTTC
CDR3 protein: CASSQERTGQGVYEQFF
V gene: TRBV3-1/TRBV3-2
clone size: -
D gene: TRBD1
J gene: TRBJ2-1

CDR3 DNA: TGTGCCAGCAGCTTAGAAGGGGACACCGGGGAGCTGTTTTTT
CDR3 protein: CASSLEGDTGELFF
V gene: TRBV7-9
clone size: -
D gene: -
J gene: TRBJ2-2

CDR3 DNA: TGTGCCAGCAGTCTACGTACCACCGGGGAGCTGTTTTTT
CDR3 protein: CASSLRTTGELFF
V gene: TRBV6-2/TRBV6-3
clone size: -
D gene: -
J gene: TRBJ2-2

CDR3 DNA: TGTGCCAGCGGCGGACACACACTACCCCATTTT
CDR3 protein: CASGGHTLPHF
V gene: TRBV28
clone size: -
D gene: -
J gene: TRBJ1-3

CDR3 DNA: TGTGCCAGCAGCCAAGTTGCGGTGAACTATGGCTACACCTTC
CDR3 protein: CASSQVAVNYGYTF
V gene: TRBV3-1/TRBV3-2
clone size: -
D gene: -
J gene: TRBJ1-2

CDR3 DNA: TGTGCCAGCTCACCACGGACAGGGGGCGAAGAGACCCAGTACTTC
CDR3 protein: CASSPRTGGEETQYF
V gene: TRBV18
clone size: -
D gene: TRBD1
J gene: TRBJ2-5

CDR3 DNA: TGTGCCAGCAGCTTAGTCCCACAGGGGGCCAGCAATCAGCCCCAGCATTTT
CDR3 protein: CASSLVPQGASNQPQHF
V gene: TRBV7-2
clone size: -
D gene: TRBD1
J gene: TRBJ1-5

CDR3 DNA: TGTGCCAGCTCCCCTGCAGGGGAAGGAACTGAAGCTTTCTTT
CDR3 protein: CASSPAGEGTEAFF
V gene: TRBV18
clone size: -
D gene: -
J gene: TRBJ1-1

CDR3 DNA: TGCGCCAGCAGCTTCGGAGGGTCCGACACTGAAGCTTTCTTT
CDR3 protein: CASSFGGSDTEAFF
V gene: TRBV5-1
clone size: -
D gene: -
J gene: TRBJ1-1

CDR3 DNA: TGCGCCAGCAGACCAGCGGGGGCATACAATGAGCAGTTCTTC
CDR3 protein: CASRPAGAYNEQFF
V gene: TRBV5-1
clone size: -
D gene: TRBD2
J gene: TRBJ2-1

CDR3 DNA: TGTGCCAGCAGCCATCCCTCAGACAGGGGATACTCAATTAACTATGGCTACACCTTC
CDR3 protein: CASSHPSDRGYSINYGYTF
V gene: TRBV4-2
clone size: -
D gene: TRBD1
J gene: TRBJ1-2

CDR3 DNA: TGCGCCAGCAGCGCGGGACAGGGAAGAAACACTGAAGCTTTCTTT
CDR3 protein: CASSAGQGRNTEAFF
V gene: TRBV5-1
clone size: -
D gene: TRBD1
J gene: TRBJ1-1

CDR3 DNA: TGTGCCAGCAGCTTGGGAGGGAACCACATTCAGTACTTC
CDR3 protein: CASSLGGNHIQYF
V gene: TRBV7-9
clone size: -
D gene: TRBD2
J gene: TRBJ2-4

CDR3 DNA: TGTGCCTGGAGTGAGGCTAGCTGGGGAGGCAATGAGCAGTTCTTC
CDR3 protein: CAWSEASWGGNEQFF
V gene: TRBV30
clone size: -
D gene: -
J gene: TRBJ2-1

CDR3 DNA: TGTGCCACCAGTGAGCCGGGACAGGGCAGGGGTCAGCCCCAGCATTTT
CDR3 protein: CATSEPGQGRGQPQHF
V gene: TRBV24-1
clone size: -
D gene: TRBD1
J gene: TRBJ1-5

CDR3 DNA: TGTGCCAGCAGCTTAAGGGCCAGCGGGAGATCACCTTCGACAGATACGCAGTATTTT
CDR3 protein: CASSLRASGRSPSTDTQYF
V gene: TRBV7-2
clone size: -
D gene: TRBD2
J gene: TRBJ2-3

CDR3 DNA: TGTGCCAGCACCAGTCGAGTAGCCGTATACCGATACGAGCAGTACTTC
CDR3 protein: CASTSRVAVYRYEQYF
V gene: TRBV28
clone size: -
D gene: -
J gene: TRBJ2-7

CDR3 DNA: TGCGCCAGCAGCCCGGTAGAGACAGGGGGCGGGGAGCAGTACTTC
CDR3 protein: CASSPVETGGGEQYF
V gene: TRBV5-1
clone size: -
D gene: TRBD1
J gene: TRBJ2-7

CDR3 DNA: TGTGCCAGCGACAGTTCCTCCTACAATGAGCAGTTCTTC
CDR3 protein: CASDSSSYNEQFF
V gene: TRBV11-2
clone size: -
D gene: -
J gene: TRBJ2-1

CDR3 DNA: TGTGCCAGCAGCGCACTAGCGGGAGGAACGGGGGAGCAGTACTTC
CDR3 protein: CASSALAGGTGEQYF
V gene: TRBV7-6
clone size: -
D gene: TRBD2
J gene: TRBJ2-7

CDR3 DNA: TGCAGTGCTAGTGGGGGGGGTGAAGCTTTCTTT
CDR3 protein: CSASGGGEAFF
V gene: TRBV20-1
clone size: -
D gene: -
J gene: TRBJ1-1